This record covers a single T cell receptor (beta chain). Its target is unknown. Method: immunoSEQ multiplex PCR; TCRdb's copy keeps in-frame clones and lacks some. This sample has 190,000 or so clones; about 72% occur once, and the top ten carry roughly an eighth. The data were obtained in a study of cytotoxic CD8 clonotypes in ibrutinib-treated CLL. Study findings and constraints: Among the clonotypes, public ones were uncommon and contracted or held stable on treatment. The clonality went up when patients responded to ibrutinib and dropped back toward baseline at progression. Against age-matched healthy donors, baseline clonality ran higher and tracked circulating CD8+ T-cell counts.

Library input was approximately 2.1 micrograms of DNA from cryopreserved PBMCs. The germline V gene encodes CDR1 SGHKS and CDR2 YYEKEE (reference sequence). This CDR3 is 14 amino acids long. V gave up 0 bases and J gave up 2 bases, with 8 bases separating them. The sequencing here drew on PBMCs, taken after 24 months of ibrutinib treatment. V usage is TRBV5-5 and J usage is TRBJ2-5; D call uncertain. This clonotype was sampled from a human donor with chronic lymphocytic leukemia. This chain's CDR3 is CASSLAAQQETQYF. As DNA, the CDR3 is TGTGCCAGCAGCTTGGCGGCACAGCAAGAGACCCAGTACTTC.